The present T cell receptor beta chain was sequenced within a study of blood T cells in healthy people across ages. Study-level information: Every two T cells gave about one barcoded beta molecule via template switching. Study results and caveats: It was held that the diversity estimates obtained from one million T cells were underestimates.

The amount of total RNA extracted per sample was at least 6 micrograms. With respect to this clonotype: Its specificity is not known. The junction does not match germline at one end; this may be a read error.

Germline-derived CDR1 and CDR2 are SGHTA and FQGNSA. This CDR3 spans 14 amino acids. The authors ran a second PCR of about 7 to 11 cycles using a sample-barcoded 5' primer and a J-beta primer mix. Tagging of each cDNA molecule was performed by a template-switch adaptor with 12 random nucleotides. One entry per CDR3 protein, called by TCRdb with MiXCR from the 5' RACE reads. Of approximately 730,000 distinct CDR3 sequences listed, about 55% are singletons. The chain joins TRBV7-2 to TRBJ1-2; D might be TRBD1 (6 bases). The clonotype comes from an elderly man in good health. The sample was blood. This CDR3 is CASSLQGRFYGYTF. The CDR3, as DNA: TGTGCCAGTAGCTTGCAGGGGCGGTTCTATGGCTACACCTTC.